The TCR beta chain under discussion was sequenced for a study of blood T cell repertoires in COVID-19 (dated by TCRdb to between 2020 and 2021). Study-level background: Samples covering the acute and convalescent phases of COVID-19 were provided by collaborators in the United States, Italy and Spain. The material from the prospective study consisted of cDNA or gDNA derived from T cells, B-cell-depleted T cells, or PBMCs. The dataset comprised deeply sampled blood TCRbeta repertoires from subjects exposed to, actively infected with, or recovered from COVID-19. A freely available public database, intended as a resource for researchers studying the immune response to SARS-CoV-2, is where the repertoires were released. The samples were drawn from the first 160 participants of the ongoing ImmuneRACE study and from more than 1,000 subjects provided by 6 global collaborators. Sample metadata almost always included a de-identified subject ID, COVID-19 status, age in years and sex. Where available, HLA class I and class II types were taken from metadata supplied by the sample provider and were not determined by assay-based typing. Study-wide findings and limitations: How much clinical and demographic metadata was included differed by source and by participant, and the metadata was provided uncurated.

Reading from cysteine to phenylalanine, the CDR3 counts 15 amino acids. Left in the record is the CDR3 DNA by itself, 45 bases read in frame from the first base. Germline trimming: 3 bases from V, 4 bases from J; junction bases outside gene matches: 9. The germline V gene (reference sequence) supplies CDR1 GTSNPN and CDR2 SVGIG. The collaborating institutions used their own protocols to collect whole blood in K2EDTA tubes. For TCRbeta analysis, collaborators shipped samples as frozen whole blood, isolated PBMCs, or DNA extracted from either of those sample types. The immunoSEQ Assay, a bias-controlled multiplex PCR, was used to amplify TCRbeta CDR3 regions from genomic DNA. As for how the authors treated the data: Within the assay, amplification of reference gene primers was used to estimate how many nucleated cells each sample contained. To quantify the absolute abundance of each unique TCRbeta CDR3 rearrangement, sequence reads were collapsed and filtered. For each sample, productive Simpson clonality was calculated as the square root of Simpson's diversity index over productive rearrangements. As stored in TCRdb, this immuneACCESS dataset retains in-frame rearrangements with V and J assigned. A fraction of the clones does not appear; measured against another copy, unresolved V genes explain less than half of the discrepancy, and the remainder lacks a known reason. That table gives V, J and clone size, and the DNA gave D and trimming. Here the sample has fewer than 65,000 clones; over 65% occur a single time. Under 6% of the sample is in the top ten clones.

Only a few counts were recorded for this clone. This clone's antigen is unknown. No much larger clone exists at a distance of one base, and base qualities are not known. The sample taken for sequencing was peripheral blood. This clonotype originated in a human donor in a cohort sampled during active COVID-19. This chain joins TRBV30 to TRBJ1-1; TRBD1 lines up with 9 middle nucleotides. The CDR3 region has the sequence CAWRSYGQGSTEAFF. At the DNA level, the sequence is TGTGCCTGGAGGTCCTATGGACAGGGGTCCACTGAAGCTTTCTTT. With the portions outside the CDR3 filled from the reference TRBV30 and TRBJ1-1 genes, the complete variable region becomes SQTIHQWPATLVQPVGSPLSLECTVEGTSNPNLYWYRQAAGRGLQLLFYSVGIGQISSEVPQNLSASRPQDRQFILSSKKLLLSDSGFYLCAWRSYGQGSTEAFFGQGTRLTVV.